One and the same sample provided the 16 T cell receptor beta chains below, sequenced in a study of blood T cell repertoires in COVID-19. TCRdb keeps only in-frame clones here, not all; method: immunoSEQ multiplex PCR. The top ten hold less than 1% of the sample, which has around 160,000 clones, 85% to 90% seen once. The sequencing input was peripheral blood. These receptors all come from a man younger than 30 with acute or convalescent COVID-19.

CDR3 amino acids: CASSGLAEKGTETQYF. CDR3 sequence (DNA): TGTGCCAGCAGCGGACTAGCGGAGAAGGGGACCGAGACCCAGTACTTC. V usage is TRBV4-2 and J usage is TRBJ2-5, with 10 bases lining up with TRBD2. Germline V CDR1 and CDR2: LGHNA, YNFKEQ. CDR3 length equals 16 residues. V lost 5 bases and J lost 5; bases outside the gene matches: 11.

The rearrangement joins TRBV2 to TRBJ1-4, with TRBD1 identical over 9 bases. The CDR3 spans 14 residues. Germline V gene lookup returns CDR1 SNHLY and CDR2 FYNNEI. V trimming: 4 bases; J trimming: 8 bases; junction bases outside the gene matches: 5. In DNA, the CDR3 is TGTGCCAGCAGTGCGGGACAGGGAATCGAAAAACTGTTTTTT. Translation gives CASSAGQGIEKLFF. Full variable domain (remainder filled in from reference TRBV2 and TRBJ1-4): EPEVTQTPSHQVTQMGQEVILRCVPISNHLYFYWYRQILGQKVEFLVSFYNNEISEKSEIFDDQFSVERPDGSNFTLKIRSTKLEDSAMYFCASSAGQGIEKLFFGSGTQLSVL.

This chain uses TRBV12-3 or TRBV12-4 with TRBJ2-1, with TRBD2 as a possible D gene (5 bases). Trimming took 2 bases from V and 5 from J, leaving 7 bases between them. CDR3 length equals 13 residues. CDR3 bases: TGTGCCAGCAGTTTATCTAGCCACAATGAGCAGTTCTTC. Encoded protein: CASSLSSHNEQFF.

The chain combines TRBV19 with TRBJ1-2; 7 nucleotides align to TRBD1. Germline V gene data show CDR1 as LNHDA and CDR2 as SQIVND (reference sequence). CDR3 size: 14 residues. Trimming took 4 bases from V and 2 from J; bases not matched to a gene: 4. The CDR3 DNA reads TGTGCCAGTAGTAGGACAGGAACGAACTATGGCTACACCTTC. This sequence encodes CASSRTGTNYGYTF.

This chain links TRBV6-5 with TRBJ2-2; D is perhaps TRBD1 (6 bases). The CDR3 has 14 amino acids. The germline CDR1 and CDR2 sequences are MNHEY and SVGAGI. The germline V and J ends were trimmed by 7 bases and 4 bases, with 13 bases remaining between them. The CDR3 reads CASTWTDITGELFF. CDR3 sequence (DNA): TGTGCCAGCACCTGGACAGACATCACCGGGGAGCTGTTTTTT.

The chain recombines TRBV3-1 (or the pseudogene TRBV3-2) with TRBJ2-1; D ambiguous. With 4 bases removed from V and 3 bases from J, the gap between germline ends came to 7 bases. Germline values: CDR1 LGHDT, CDR2 YNNKEL (reference sequence). The CDR3 has 13 residues. The CDR3 DNA follows: TGTGCCAGCAGCCTCCCCGGCTACAATGAGCAGTTCTTC. It encodes CASSLPGYNEQFF.

In nucleotides, the CDR3 is TGTGCCAGCAGACAGGTGGGGCTCGAGCAGTACTTC. This sequence encodes CASRQVGLEQYF. This chain uses TRBV2 with TRBJ2-7; weak D call: TRBD1 (5 bases). The V end lost 6 bases, the J end lost 6 bases, and 12 bases lay between the germline ends. Germline CDR1 SNHLY, CDR2 FYNNEI. CDR3 size: 12 residues.

CDR3 loop: CASSPPPQGYEQYF. CDR3 bases: TGTGCCAGCAGCCCCCCTCCTCAGGGTTACGAGCAGTACTTC. The J gene is TRBJ2-7, the V gene TRBV7-9; the D gene is possibly TRBD1 (5 bases). V was pared by 5 bases and J by 4 bases, with 15 bases between. In germline, CDR1 is SEHNR, CDR2 FQNEAQ (reference sequence). The CDR3 is made up of 14 amino acids.

V gene TRBV5-4 combines with J gene TRBJ1-1; TRBD1 agrees at 7 bases. With V trimmed by 4 bases and J by 8 bases, 8 bases remained unmatched. The germline CDR1 and CDR2 sequences are SGHNT and YYREEE (reference sequence). This CDR3 is 13 amino acids long. The CDR3, as DNA: TGTGCCAGCAGCCCGGACAGGCTCAGGGAAGCTTTCTTT. Translation: CASSPDRLREAFF.

J is TRBJ1-2 and V is TRBV7-9; the match to TRBD1 covers 9 bases. The CDR3 loop spans 14 amino acids. Germline CDR1 and CDR2: SEHNR and FQNEAQ (reference sequence). After removal of 5 bases from V and 5 bases from J, the junction contained 6 bases not matched to a gene. The DNA for the CDR3 is TGTGCCAGCAGCGAGGGACAGGGTCGATATGGCTACACCTTC. Translating it yields CASSEGQGRYGYTF.

Regarding this clone: The sample carries other DNA sequences with the same CDR3. The chain has TRBV14 and TRBJ1-5; no clear D. The V end lost 1 base, the J end lost 2 bases, and 3 bases lay between the germline ends. This CDR3 spans 13 amino acids. Looked up from germline, CDR1 is SGHDN and CDR2 is FVKESK. CDR3 in amino acids: CASSQAGNQPQHF. CDR3 DNA sequence: TGTGCCAGCAGCCAAGCCGGCAATCAGCCCCAGCATTTT.

The chain has TRBV5-1 and TRBJ2-2, with 8 bases aligning to TRBD1. Per the germline V gene, CDR1 is SGHRS and CDR2 is YFSETQ. The CDR3 extends over 15 amino acids. The trim removed 6 bases at V and 1 base at J, leaving 5 bases unmatched. CDR3 bases: TGCGCCAGCACCCTAGACAGGGGGAACACCGGGGAGCTGTTTTTT. Residues: CASTLDRGNTGELFF.

The gene calls are TRBV19 and TRBJ2-1, with TRBD1 as a possible D gene (6 bases). V lost 5 bases, J lost 4 bases, and 12 bases lay in between. Germline CDR1 and CDR2: LNHDA and SQIVND (reference sequence). The CDR3 is made up of 14 amino acids. In nucleotides, the CDR3 is TGTGCCAGTAGTGAACAGGGCTTATACAATGAGCAGTTCTTC. Translated, it gives CASSEQGLYNEQFF.

The CDR3: CASQQGGHEQFF. CDR3 DNA: TGTGCCAGCCAACAGGGGGGTCATGAGCAGTTCTTC. This chain links TRBV19 with TRBJ2-1; 8 nucleotides match TRBD1. The V segment lost 9 bases and the J segment 8 bases; nucleotides outside the gene matches: 6. Germline V CDR1 and CDR2: LNHDA, SQIVND (reference sequence). This CDR3 is 12 amino acids long. The whole variable domain, filled in from reference TRBV19 and TRBJ2-1, reads DGGITQSPKYLFRKEGQNVTLSCEQNLNHDAMYWYRQDPGQGLRLIYYSQIVNDFQKGDIAEGYSVSREKKESFPLTVTSAQKNPTAFYLCASQQGGHEQFFGPGTRLTVL.

The chain couples TRBV5-4 to TRBJ1-2; TRBD1 is a possible D gene (5 bases). The germline V gene has CDR1 SGHNT and CDR2 YYREEE (reference sequence). V lost 4 bases, J lost 14 bases, and 18 bases lay in between. The CDR3 runs 12 residues. The CDR3 protein is CASSPGHGVRTF. As DNA, the CDR3 is TGTGCCAGCAGCCCAGGACACGGAGTGAGGACCTTC.

The rearrangement links TRBV4-1 to TRBJ2-1, with D possibly matching TRBD2 (5 bases). The germline gives CDR1 MGHRA, CDR2 YSYEKL. This CDR3 has 14 amino acids. The ends were cut back, 4 bases at V and 4 bases at J, with 11 bases in the middle. CDR3 region: CASSPSGVYNEQFF. In nucleotides, the CDR3 is TGCGCCAGCAGCCCAAGCGGAGTGTACAATGAGCAGTTCTTC.